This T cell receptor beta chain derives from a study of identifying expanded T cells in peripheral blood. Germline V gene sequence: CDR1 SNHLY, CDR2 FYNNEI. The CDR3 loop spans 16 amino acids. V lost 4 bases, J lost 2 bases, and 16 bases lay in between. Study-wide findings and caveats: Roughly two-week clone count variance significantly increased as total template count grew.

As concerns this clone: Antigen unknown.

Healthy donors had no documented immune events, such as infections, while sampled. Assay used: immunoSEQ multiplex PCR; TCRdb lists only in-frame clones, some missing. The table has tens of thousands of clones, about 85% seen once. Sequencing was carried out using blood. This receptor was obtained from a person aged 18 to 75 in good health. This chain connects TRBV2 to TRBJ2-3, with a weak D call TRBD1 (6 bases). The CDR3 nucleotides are TGTGCCAGCAGTGGCAACAGGGCATCGTCCACAGATACGCAGTATTTT. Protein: CASSGNRASSTDTQYF.